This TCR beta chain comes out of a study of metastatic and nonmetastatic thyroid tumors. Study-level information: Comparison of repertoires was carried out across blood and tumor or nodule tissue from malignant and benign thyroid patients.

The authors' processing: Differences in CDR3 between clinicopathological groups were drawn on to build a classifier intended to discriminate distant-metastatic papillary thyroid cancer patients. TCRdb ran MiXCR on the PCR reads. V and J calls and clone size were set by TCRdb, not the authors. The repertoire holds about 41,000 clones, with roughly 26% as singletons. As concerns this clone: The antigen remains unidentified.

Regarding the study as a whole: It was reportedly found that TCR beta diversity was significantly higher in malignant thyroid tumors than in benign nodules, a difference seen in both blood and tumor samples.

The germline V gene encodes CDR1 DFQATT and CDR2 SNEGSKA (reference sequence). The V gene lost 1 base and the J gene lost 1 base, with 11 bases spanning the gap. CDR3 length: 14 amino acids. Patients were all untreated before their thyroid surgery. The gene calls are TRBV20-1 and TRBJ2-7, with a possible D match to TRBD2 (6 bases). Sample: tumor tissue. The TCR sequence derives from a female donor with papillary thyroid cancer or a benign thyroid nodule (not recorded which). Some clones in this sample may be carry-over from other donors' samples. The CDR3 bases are TGCAGTGCTAGAGCGGGGGACCTATCCTACGAGCAGTACTTC. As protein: CSARAGDLSYEQYF.